The entry below describes one TCR beta chain. These data are taken from a study of cytomegalovirus exposure and HLA in healthy donors. V was shortened by 0 bases and J by 3 bases, with 6 bases between the two germline ends. Germline V gene lookup returns CDR1 GTSNPN and CDR2 SVGIG (reference sequence). This CDR3 region has 14 residues. A multiplex PCR was run with 60 Vbeta primers and 13 Jbeta primers. Libraries were prepared by immunoSEQ multiplex PCR; TCRdb keeps only in-frame clonotypes and omits some of them. The table lists about 130,000 clones, about 80% of them singletons, with 2.2% in the top ten.

The clonotype comes from a man aged 30 to 45 in good health and CMV-seronegative. The chain is built from TRBV30 and TRBJ2-6; D is unresolved. Sequenced input: PBMCs. The CDR3 nucleotides are TGTGCCTGGAGTGTGTATAGTGGGGCCAACGTCCTGACTTTC. Amino acid sequence: CAWSVYSGANVLTF. The variable domain in full, with the rest retrieved from reference TRBV30 and TRBJ2-6, is SQTIHQWPATLVQPVGSPLSLECTVEGTSNPNLYWYRQAAGRGLQLLFYSVGIGQISSEVPQNLSASRPQDRQFILSSKKLLLSDSGFYLCAWSVYSGANVLTFGAGSRLTVL.